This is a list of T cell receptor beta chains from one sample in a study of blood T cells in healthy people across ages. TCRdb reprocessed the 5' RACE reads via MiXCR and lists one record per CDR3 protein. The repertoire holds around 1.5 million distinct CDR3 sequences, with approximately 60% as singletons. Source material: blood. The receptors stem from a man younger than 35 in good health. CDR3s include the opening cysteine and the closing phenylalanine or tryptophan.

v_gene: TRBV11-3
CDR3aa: CASSPGLAGVVDTLYF

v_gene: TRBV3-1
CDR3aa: CASSQEGTGSIYEQYF

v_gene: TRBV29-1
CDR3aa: CSVLSGGELFF

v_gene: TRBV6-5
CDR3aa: CASGQSSYNEQYF

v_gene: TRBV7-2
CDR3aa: CASSPIGSSVGTQYF

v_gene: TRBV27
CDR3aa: CASSVSQFGQPQHF

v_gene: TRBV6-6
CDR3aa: CASSYGQLQETQYF

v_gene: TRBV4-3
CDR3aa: CASSQGSSGGSYEQYF

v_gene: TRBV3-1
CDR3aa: CASSQEGSDYGYTF

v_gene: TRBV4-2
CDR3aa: CASSQDGDRGPYNEQFF

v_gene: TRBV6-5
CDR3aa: CASRRTAGTDTQYF